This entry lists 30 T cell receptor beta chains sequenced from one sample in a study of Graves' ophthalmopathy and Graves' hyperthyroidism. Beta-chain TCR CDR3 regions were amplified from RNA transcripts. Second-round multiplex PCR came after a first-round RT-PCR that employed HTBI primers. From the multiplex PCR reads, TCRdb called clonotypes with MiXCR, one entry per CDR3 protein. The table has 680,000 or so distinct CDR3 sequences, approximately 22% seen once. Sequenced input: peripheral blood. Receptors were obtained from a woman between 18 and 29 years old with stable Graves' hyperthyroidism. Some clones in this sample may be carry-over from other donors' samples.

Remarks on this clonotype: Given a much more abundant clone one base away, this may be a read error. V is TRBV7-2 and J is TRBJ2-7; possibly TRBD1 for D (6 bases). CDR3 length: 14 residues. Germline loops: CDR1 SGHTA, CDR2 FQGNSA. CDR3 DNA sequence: TGTGCCATCAGCTTAGTGGACAGTTCCTACGAGCAGTACTTC. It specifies CAISLVDSSYEQYF.

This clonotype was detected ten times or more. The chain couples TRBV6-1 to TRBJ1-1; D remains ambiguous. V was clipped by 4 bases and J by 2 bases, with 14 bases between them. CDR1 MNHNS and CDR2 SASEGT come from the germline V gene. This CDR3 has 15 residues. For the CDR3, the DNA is TGTGCCAGCAGTGCCCGCCGTCAGCCCAACACTGAAGCTTTCTTT. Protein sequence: CASSARRQPNTEAFF.

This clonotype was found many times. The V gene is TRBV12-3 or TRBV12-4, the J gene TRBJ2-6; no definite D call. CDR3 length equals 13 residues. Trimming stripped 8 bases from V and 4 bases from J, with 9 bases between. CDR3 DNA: TGTGCCAGCTCCATGGAAGGGGCCAACGTCCTGACTTTC. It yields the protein CASSMEGANVLTF.

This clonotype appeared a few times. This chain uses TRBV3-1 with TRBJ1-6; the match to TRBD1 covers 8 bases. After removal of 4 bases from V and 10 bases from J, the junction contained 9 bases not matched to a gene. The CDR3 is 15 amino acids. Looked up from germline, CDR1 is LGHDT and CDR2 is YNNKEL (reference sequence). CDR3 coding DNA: TGTGCCAGCAGCCCCTCCGGACAGGGTGAATCACCCCTCCACTTT. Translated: CASSPSGQGESPLHF.

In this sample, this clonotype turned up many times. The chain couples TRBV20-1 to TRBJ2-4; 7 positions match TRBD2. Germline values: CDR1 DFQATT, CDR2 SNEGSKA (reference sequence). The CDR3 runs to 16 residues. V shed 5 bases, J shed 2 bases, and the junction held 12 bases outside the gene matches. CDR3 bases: TGCAGTGCTCCCCCCGGCGGGGGATCGTCCAAAAACATTCAGTACTTC. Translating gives CSAPPGGGSSKNIQYF.

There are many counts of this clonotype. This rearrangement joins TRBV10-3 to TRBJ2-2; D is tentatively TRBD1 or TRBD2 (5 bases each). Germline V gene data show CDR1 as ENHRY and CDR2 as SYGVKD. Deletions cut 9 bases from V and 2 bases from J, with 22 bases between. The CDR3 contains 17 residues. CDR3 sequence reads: CAMSQLLRGPNTGELFF. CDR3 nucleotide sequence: TGTGCCATGAGTCAGCTGCTGAGGGGACCCAACACCGGGGAGCTGTTTTTT.

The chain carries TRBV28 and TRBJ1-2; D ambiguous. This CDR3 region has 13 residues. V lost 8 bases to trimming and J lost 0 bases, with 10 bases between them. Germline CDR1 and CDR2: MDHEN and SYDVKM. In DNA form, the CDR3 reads TGTGCCAGCCAAGCCGGAGCTAACTATGGCTACACCTTC. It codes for CASQAGANYGYTF.

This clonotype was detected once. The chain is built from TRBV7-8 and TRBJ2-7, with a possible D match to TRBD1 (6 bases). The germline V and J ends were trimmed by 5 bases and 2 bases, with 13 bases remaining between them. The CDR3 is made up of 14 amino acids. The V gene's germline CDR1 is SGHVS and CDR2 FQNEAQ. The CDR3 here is CASSRRDTPYEQYF. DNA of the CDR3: TGTGCCAGCAGCCGCCGGGACACCCCCTACGAGCAGTACTTC.

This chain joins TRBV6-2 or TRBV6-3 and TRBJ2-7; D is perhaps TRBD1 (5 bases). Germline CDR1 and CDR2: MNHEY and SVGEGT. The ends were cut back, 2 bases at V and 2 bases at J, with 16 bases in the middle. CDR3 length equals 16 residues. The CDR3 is CASSYRLTVYPYEQYF. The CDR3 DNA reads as TGTGCCAGCAGTTACCGATTGACAGTTTACCCCTACGAGCAGTACTTC.

The CDR3 is CASRGLNQPQHF. CDR3 DNA sequence: TGTGCCAGCAGAGGGTTAAATCAGCCCCAGCATTTT. The gene calls are TRBV2 and TRBJ1-5; D uncertain. In germline, CDR1 is SNHLY, CDR2 FYNNEI. The CDR3 spans 12 residues. The V gene lost 6 bases and the J gene lost 4 bases, with 7 bases spanning the gap.

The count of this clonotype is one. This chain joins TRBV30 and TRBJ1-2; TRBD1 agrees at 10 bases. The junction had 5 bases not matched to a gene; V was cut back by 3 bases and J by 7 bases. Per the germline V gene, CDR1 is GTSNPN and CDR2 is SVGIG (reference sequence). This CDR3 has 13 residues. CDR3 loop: CAWRRQGAGGYTF. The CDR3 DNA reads TGTGCCTGGAGAAGACAGGGGGCTGGTGGCTACACCTTC.

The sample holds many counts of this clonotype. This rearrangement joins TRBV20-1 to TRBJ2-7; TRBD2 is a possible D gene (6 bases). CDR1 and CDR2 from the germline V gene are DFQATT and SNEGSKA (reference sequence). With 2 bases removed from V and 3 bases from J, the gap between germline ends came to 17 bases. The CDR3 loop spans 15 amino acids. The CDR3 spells CSARLEPSAGYEQYF. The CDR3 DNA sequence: TGCAGTGCTAGATTGGAGCCTAGCGCCGGCTACGAGCAGTACTTC.

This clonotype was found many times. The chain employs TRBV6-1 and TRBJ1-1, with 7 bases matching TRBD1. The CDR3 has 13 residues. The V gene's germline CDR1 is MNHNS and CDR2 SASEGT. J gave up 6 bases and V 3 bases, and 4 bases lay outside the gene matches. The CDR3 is CASSETGFAEAFF. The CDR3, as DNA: TGTGCCAGCAGTGAGACAGGGTTCGCTGAAGCTTTCTTT.

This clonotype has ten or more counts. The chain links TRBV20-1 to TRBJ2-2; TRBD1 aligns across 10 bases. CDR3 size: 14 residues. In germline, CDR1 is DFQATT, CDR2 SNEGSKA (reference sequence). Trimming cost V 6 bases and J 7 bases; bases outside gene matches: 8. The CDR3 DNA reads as TGCAGTGCCCGGACAGGGGGTCATATCGGGGAGCTGTTTTTT. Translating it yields CSARTGGHIGELFF.

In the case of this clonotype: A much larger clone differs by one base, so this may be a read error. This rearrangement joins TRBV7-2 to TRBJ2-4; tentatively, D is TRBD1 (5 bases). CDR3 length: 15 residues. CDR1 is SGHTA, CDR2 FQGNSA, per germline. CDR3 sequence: CASSLSRTLKSIQYF. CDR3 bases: TGTGCCAGCAGCTTATCGCGGACACTTAAAAGCATTCAGTACTTC. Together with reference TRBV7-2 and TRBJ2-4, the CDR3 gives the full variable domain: GAGVSQSPSNKVTEKGKDVELRCDPISGHTALYWYRQSLGQGLEFLIYFQGNSAPDKSGLPSDRFSAERTGGSVSTLTIQRTQQEDSAVYLCASSLSRTLKSIQYFGAGTRLSVL.

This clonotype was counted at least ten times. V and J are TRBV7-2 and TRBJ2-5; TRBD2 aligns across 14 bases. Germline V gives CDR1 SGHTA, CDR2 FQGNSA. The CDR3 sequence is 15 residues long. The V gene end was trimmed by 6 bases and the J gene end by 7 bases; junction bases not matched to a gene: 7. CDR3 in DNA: TGTGCCAGCAGTCCGGGACTAGCGGGGGCGGGGACCCAGTACTTC. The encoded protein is CASSPGLAGAGTQYF. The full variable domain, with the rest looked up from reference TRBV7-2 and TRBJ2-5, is GAGVSQSPSNKVTEKGKDVELRCDPISGHTALYWYRQSLGQGLEFLIYFQGNSAPDKSGLPSDRFSAERTGGSVSTLTIQRTQQEDSAVYLCASSPGLAGAGTQYFGPGTRLLVL.

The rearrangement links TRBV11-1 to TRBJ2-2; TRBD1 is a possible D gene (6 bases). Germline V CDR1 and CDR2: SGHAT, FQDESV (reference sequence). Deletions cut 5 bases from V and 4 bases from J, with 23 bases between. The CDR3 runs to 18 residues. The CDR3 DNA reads TGTGCCAGCAGCCGGACAGTTGGGGCTATAAACATCACCGGGGAGCTGTTTTTT. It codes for CASSRTVGAINITGELFF.

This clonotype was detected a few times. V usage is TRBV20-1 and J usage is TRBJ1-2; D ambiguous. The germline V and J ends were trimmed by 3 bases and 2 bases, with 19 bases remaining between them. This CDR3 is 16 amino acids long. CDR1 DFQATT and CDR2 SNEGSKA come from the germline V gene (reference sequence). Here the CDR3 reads CSASIFRVSTNYGYTF. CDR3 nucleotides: TGCAGTGCTAGTATCTTCCGGGTCTCTACGAACTATGGCTACACCTTC.

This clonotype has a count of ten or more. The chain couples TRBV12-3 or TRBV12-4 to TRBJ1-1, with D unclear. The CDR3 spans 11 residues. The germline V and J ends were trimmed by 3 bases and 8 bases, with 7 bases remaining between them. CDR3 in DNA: TGTGCCAGCAGTTTTTTGAGGGAAGCTTTCTTT. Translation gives CASSFLREAFF.

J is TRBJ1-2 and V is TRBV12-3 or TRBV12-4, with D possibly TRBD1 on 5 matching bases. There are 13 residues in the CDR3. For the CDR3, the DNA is TGTGTCCGGAGTCGGGGGTCGACCTATGGCTACACCTTC. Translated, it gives CVRSRGSTYGYTF.

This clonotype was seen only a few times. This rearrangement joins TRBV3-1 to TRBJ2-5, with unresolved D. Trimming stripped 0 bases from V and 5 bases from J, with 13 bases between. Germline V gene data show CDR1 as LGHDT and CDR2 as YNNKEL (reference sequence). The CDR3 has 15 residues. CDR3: CASSQDIAEIETQYF. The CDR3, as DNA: TGTGCCAGCAGCCAAGATATCGCGGAGATCGAGACCCAGTACTTC.

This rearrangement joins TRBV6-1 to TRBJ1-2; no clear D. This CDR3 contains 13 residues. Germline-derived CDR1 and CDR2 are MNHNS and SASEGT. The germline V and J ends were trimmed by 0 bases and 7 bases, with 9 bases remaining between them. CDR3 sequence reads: CASSEAVNGGYTF. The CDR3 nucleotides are TGTGCCAGCAGTGAAGCTGTGAATGGTGGCTACACCTTC.

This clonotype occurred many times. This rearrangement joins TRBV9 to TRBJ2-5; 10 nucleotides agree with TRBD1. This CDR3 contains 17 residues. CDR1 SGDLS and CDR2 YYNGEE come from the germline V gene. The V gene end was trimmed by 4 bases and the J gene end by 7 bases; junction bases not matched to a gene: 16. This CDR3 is CASSPRPTGTGVGTQYF. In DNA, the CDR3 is TGTGCCAGCAGCCCCCGTCCGACCGGGACAGGGGTCGGGACCCAGTACTTC. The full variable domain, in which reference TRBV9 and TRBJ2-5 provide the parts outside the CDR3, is DSGVTQTPKHLITATGQRVTLRCSPRSGDLSVYWYQQSLDQGLQFLIQYYNGEERAKGNILERFSAQQFPDLHSELNLSSLELGDSALYFCASSPRPTGTGVGTQYFGPGTRLLVL.

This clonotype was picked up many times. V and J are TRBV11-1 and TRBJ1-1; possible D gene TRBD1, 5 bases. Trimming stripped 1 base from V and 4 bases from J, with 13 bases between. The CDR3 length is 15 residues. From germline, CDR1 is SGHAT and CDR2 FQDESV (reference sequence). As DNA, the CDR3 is TGTGCCAGCAGCTTAGGGGACGAAAGGTCCACTGAAGCTTTCTTT. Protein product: CASSLGDERSTEAFF. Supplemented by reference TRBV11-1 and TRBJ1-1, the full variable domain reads EAEVAQSPRYKITEKSQAVAFWCDPISGHATLYWYRQILGQGPELLVQFQDESVVDDSQLPKDRFSAERLKGVDSTLKIQPAELGDSAMYLCASSLGDERSTEAFFGQGTRLTVV.

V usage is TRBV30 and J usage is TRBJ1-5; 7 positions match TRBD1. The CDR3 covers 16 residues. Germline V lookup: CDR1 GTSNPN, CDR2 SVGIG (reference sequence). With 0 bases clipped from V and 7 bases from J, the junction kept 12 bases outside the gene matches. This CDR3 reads CAWSVPPGTAGQPQHF. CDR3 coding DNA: TGTGCCTGGAGTGTACCCCCCGGGACAGCGGGACAGCCCCAGCATTTT.

In DNA form, the CDR3 reads TGTGCCAGCAGTTACGTTCAGGGAATCGGGGAGCTGTTTTTT. Its protein is CASSYVQGIGELFF. The chain employs TRBV6-2 or TRBV6-3 and TRBJ2-2; TRBD1 might be the D (5 bases). The CDR3 covers 14 residues. Trimming took 2 bases from V and 7 from J, leaving 11 bases between them. The germline V gene encodes CDR1 MNHEY and CDR2 SVGEGT.

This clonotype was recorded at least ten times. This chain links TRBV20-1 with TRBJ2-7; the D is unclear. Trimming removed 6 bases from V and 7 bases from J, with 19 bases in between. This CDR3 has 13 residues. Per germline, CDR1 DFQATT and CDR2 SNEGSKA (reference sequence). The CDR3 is CSASPPGPGEQYF. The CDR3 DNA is TGCAGTGCGTCCCCCCCAGGACCTGGTGAGCAGTACTTC.

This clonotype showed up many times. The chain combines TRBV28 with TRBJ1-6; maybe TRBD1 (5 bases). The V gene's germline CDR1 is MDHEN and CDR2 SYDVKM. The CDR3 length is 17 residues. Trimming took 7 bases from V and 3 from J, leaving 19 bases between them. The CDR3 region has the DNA TGTGCCAGCAAACACCCCAGTGGGGCGAACTATAATTCACCCCTCCACTTT. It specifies CASKHPSGANYNSPLHF.

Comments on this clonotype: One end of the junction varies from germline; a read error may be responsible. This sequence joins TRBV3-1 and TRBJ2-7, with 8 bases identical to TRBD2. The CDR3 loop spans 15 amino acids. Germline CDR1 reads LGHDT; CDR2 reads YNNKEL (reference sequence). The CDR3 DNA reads TGTGCCTGCAGCCAAGCTGGACTAGCAGTCTACGAGCAGTACTTC. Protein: CACSQAGLAVYEQYF.

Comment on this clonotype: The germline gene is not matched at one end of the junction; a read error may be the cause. The CDR3 sequence: CSALTGNIKYF. CDR3 sequence (DNA): TGCAGTGCCCTAACTGGAAACATTAAGTACTTC. The V and J genes are TRBV20-1 and TRBJ2-4; D is ambiguous. Germline V gives CDR1 DFQATT, CDR2 SNEGSKA (reference sequence). The CDR3 sequence is 11 residues long.